This T cell receptor (beta chain) was sequenced during a study of CD8 T cells in ankylosing spondylitis. Study-wide findings and caveats: Within ankylosing spondylitis blood, a TCR beta motif made up of roughly eight highly homologous variants appeared to be characteristic.

As regards this clonotype: Antigen: not known.

5'-RACE, quantitative and with molecular barcodes, yielded the TCR beta libraries. TCRdb fed the 5' RACE reads into MiXCR, producing one record per CDR3 protein. The sample has roughly 200,000 distinct CDR3 sequences; 9.5% to 15% are singletons. The CDR3 is made up of 9 amino acids. Germline CDR1 WNHNN, CDR2 SYGVQD (reference sequence). Between the trimmed V and J ends, which lost 7 bases and 6 bases, there was a span of 0 bases. Sequencing was performed on blood, either unsorted or a sorted T cell fraction (not recorded which). This clonotype was obtained from a male donor with ankylosing spondylitis or in good health (not recorded which). V usage is TRBV10-1 and J usage is TRBJ2-2; D is ambiguous. Here the CDR3 DNA reads TGCGCCAGCACCGGGGAGCTGTTTTTT. Residues: CASTGELFF.